This passage covers 21 T cell receptor beta chains from one sample sequenced in a study of Ad26.COV2.S vaccination and SARS-CoV-2 variants. The treatment is: approximately 18 received Ad26.COV2.S at low or high dose, single or two shots; 5 received placebo; per-sample allocation not given. Sampling happened 63 days after the first vaccine or placebo injection. The table came from immunoSEQ multiplex PCR; TCRdb's copy has only in-frame clones and leaves some out. The table has 450,000 to 550,000 clones, 89% seen once; the top ten hold 2% to 3%. Sequencing used peripheral blood, obtained in a trial of Ad26.COV2.S vaccine versus placebo. The receptors were gathered from a person aged 18 to 65 who received the Ad26.COV2.S COVID-19 vaccine or a placebo.

V and J are TRBV28 and TRBJ2-5; 12 nucleotides align to TRBD2. The germline CDR1 and CDR2 sequences are MDHEN and SYDVKM. The J segment lost 2 bases and the V segment lost 7 bases, leaving 11 bases of the junction unmatched. The CDR3 spans 17 residues. DNA of the CDR3: TGTGCCAGCATACTAGCGGGGGGCCGCGGGCTACAAGAGACCCAGTACTTC. It encodes CASILAGGRGLQETQYF. Variable domain in full (rest from reference TRBV28 and TRBJ2-5): DVKVTQSSRYLVKRTGEKVFLECVQDMDHENMFWYRQDPGLGLRLIYFSYDVKMKEKGDIPEGYSVSREKKERFSLILESASTNQTSMYLCASILAGGRGLQETQYFGPGTRLLVL.

This chain links TRBV7-9 with TRBJ2-1, with D unresolved. The CDR3 consists of 16 residues. CDR1 SEHNR and CDR2 FQNEAQ come from the germline V gene (reference sequence). Deletions cut 4 bases from V and 6 bases from J, with 19 bases between. DNA of the CDR3: TGTGCCAGCAGCTCAGACTCCTTCTATGGTCTCAATGAGCAGTTCTTC. Encoded protein: CASSSDSFYGLNEQFF.

The genes are TRBV5-4 and TRBJ2-5; tentatively, D is TRBD2 (5 bases). Germline values: CDR1 SGHNT, CDR2 YYREEE (reference sequence). This CDR3 region has 13 residues. V was trimmed by 2 bases and J by 4 bases, leaving 9 bases between them. CDR3 in amino acids: CASSFEGAETQYF. The CDR3 region has the DNA TGTGCCAGCAGCTTTGAGGGCGCAGAGACCCAGTACTTC.

The chain has TRBV4-1 and TRBJ1-5, with unresolved D. V lost 0 bases to trimming and J lost 4 bases, with 16 bases between them. Germline CDR1 and CDR2: MGHRA and YSYEKL. The CDR3 consists of 17 residues. CDR3 DNA: TGCGCCAGCAGCCAAGAGGGTAAACCTAGGAGAAATCAGCCCCAGCATTTT. It yields the protein CASSQEGKPRRNQPQHF.

V usage is TRBV9 and J usage is TRBJ2-7, with 7 bases that match TRBD1. The germline gives CDR1 SGDLS, CDR2 YYNGEE. V dropped 3 bases and J dropped 2; count of bases not matched to a gene: 5. The CDR3 has 14 amino acids. This CDR3 reads CASSDRDRPYEQYF. As DNA, the CDR3 is TGTGCCAGCAGCGACCGGGACAGACCCTACGAGCAGTACTTC. Together with reference TRBV9 and TRBJ2-7, the CDR3 gives the full variable domain: DSGVTQTPKHLITATGQRVTLRCSPRSGDLSVYWYQQSLDQGLQFLIQYYNGEERAKGNILERFSAQQFPDLHSELNLSSLELGDSALYFCASSDRDRPYEQYFGPGTRLTVT.

The chain recombines TRBV5-1 with TRBJ1-2; no reliable D call. CDR3 length: 13 amino acids. V lost 0 bases and J lost 7, with 10 bases in between. Germline CDR1 and CDR2: SGHRS and YFSETQ. The CDR3 DNA reads TGCGCCAGCAGCTTGGAAGGGTGGAGTGGCTACACCTTC. Amino acid sequence: CASSLEGWSGYTF.

A few counts support this clone. The rearrangement joins TRBV2 to TRBJ2-7; 10 bases line up with TRBD2. The CDR3 has 15 residues. From germline, CDR1 is SNHLY and CDR2 FYNNEI. The trim removed 10 bases at V and 0 bases at J, leaving 9 bases unmatched. The CDR3 loop reads CANGASGSLSYEQYV. The DNA for the CDR3 is TGTGCCAACGGCGCTAGCGGGAGCCTCTCCTACGAGCAGTACGTC.

This sequence joins TRBV20-1 and TRBJ2-3; the match to TRBD2 covers 9 bases. V lost 3 bases to trimming and J lost 4 bases; unmatched junction nucleotides: 5. The germline CDR1 and CDR2 sequences are DFQATT and SNEGSKA (reference sequence). The CDR3 extends over 14 amino acids. The CDR3 region is CSASGAGGPDTQYF. CDR3 DNA sequence: TGCAGTGCTAGTGGAGCGGGAGGTCCAGATACGCAGTATTTT.

The J gene is TRBJ1-5, the V gene TRBV5-5; D unresolved. Between the trimmed V and J ends, which lost 1 base and 3 bases, there was a span of 17 bases. The CDR3 has 17 residues. Germline V gene data show CDR1 as SGHKS and CDR2 as YYEKEE (reference sequence). CDR3 bases: TGTGCCAGCAGCTTGAATTGGGTCGCCAACATCAATCAGCCCCAGCATTTT. It encodes CASSLNWVANINQPQHF.

The rearrangement joins TRBV4-3 to TRBJ2-1; 7 bases align to TRBD2. The CDR3 spans 14 residues. CDR1 LGHNA and CDR2 YSLEER come from the germline V gene. J gave up 5 bases and V 1 base, and 2 bases lay outside the gene matches. The CDR3 region is CASSQASGDNEQFF. The CDR3 nucleotides are TGCGCCAGCAGCCAAGCTAGCGGAGACAATGAGCAGTTCTTC.

This clone was picked up a small number of times. This chain uses TRBV5-1 with TRBJ1-6; 8 nucleotides align to TRBD1. This CDR3 has 14 amino acids. V gave up 0 bases and J gave up 11 bases; unmatched junction bases: 4. The germline V gene encodes CDR1 SGHRS and CDR2 YFSETQ. As DNA, the CDR3 is TGCGCCAGCAGCTTGGTGGGGGACAGGCCACCCCTCCACTTT. Its translation is CASSLVGDRPPLHF.

The chain carries TRBV28 and TRBJ2-4; D is uncertain. The CDR3 runs 14 residues. Looked up from germline, CDR1 is MDHEN and CDR2 is SYDVKM. V gave up 8 bases and J gave up 1 base, with 12 bases separating them. The CDR3 loop is CASGRSWAKNIQYF. Written as DNA, the CDR3 is TGTGCCAGCGGGCGATCATGGGCCAAAAACATTCAGTACTTC.

As to this clone: Other DNA sequences in the same sample also yield this CDR3. The chain has TRBV19 and TRBJ2-3; D ambiguous. Germline V gives CDR1 LNHDA, CDR2 SQIVND (reference sequence). There are 13 residues in the CDR3. Trimming stripped 6 bases from V and 1 base from J, with 8 bases between. For the CDR3, the DNA is TGTGCCAGTAGAGGGCCCGGCACAGATACGCAGTATTTT. Translated, it gives CASRGPGTDTQYF.

The chain links TRBV6-2 or TRBV6-3 to TRBJ1-5, with D perhaps matching TRBD1 (5 bases). Germline CDR1 and CDR2: MNHEY and SVGEGT. The CDR3 totals 16 residues. The V and J ends lost 0 bases and 0 bases respectively, with 9 bases between them. In DNA, the CDR3 is TGTGCCAGCAGTTACTCCGACAGTTATAGCAATCAGCCCCAGCATTTT. Translation gives CASSYSDSYSNQPQHF.

V is TRBV18 and J is TRBJ1-2, with TRBD1 identical over 10 bases. Trimming removed 3 bases from V and 5 bases from J; junction bases left unmatched: 12. The CDR3 totals 17 residues. Germline V CDR1 and CDR2: KGHSH, LQKENI. This CDR3 reads CASSPNSKPGQGYGYTF. Written as DNA, the CDR3 is TGTGCCAGCTCACCTAATTCCAAGCCGGGACAGGGGTATGGCTACACCTTC. Full variable domain (missing parts from reference TRBV18 and TRBJ1-2): NAGVMQNPRHLVRRRGQEARLRCSPMKGHSHVYWYRQLPEEGLKFMVYLQKENIIDESGMPKERFSAEFPKEGPSILRIQQVVRGDSAAYFCASSPNSKPGQGYGYTFGSGTRLTVV.

The count of this clone is one. This rearrangement joins TRBV5-1 to TRBJ2-7; the D gene is possibly TRBD1 (6 bases). Trimming stripped 2 bases from V and 6 bases from J, with 15 bases between. The CDR3 is 14 amino acids. Germline CDR1 and CDR2: SGHRS and YFSETQ. The CDR3 loop reads CASSFTGSASEQYF. The CDR3 DNA follows: TGCGCCAGCAGCTTCACAGGGTCTGCCAGCGAGCAGTACTTC. Full variable domain (missing parts from reference TRBV5-1 and TRBJ2-7): KAGVTQTPRYLIKTRGQQVTLSCSPISGHRSVSWYQQTPGQGLQFLFEYFSETQRNKGNFPGRFSGRQFSNSRSEMNVSTLELGDSALYLCASSFTGSASEQYFGPGTRLTVT.

The J gene is TRBJ1-4, the V gene TRBV2; 7 bases line up with TRBD1. Germline V lookup: CDR1 SNHLY, CDR2 FYNNEI. This CDR3 has 13 amino acids. With 10 bases clipped from V and 8 bases from J, the junction kept 10 bases outside the gene matches. CDR3 loop: CATANRGGEKLFF. The DNA for the CDR3 is TGTGCCACTGCAAACAGGGGTGGGGAAAAACTGTTTTTT.

This clone was detected only a few times. CDR3 sequence (DNA): TGCGCCAGCAGCGCGGGAGGGTTAGATACGCAGTATTTT. Its protein product is CASSAGGLDTQYF. This chain uses TRBV5-1 with TRBJ2-3; 9 nucleotides match TRBD2. The CDR3 has 13 amino acids. V was pared by 4 bases and J by 5 bases, with 2 bases of the junction left unmatched. The V gene's germline CDR1 is SGHRS and CDR2 YFSETQ.

The CDR3 is CASSRGWSSTDTQYF. The CDR3 nucleotides read TGTGCCAGCAGTAGGGGGTGGTCTAGCACAGATACGCAGTATTTT. The gene calls are TRBV28 and TRBJ2-3; TRBD1 is a possible D gene (6 bases). Germline V CDR1 and CDR2: MDHEN, SYDVKM. Trimming pared 5 bases from V and 0 bases from J, leaving 12 bases between. The CDR3 has 15 amino acids. The full variable domain, completed using reference TRBV28 and TRBJ2-3, is DVKVTQSSRYLVKRTGEKVFLECVQDMDHENMFWYRQDPGLGLRLIYFSYDVKMKEKGDIPEGYSVSREKKERFSLILESASTNQTSMYLCASSRGWSSTDTQYFGPGTRLTVL.

The chain is built from TRBV10-3 and TRBJ1-6; D gene ambiguous. The germline V gene encodes CDR1 ENHRY and CDR2 SYGVKD. The CDR3 is made up of 15 amino acids. Trimming shortened V by 3 bases and J by 6 bases, and 12 bases separated the two germline ends. The CDR3 loop reads CAISDGGLVNSPLHF. CDR3 DNA sequence: TGTGCCATCAGTGATGGAGGCCTAGTTAATTCACCCCTCCACTTT.

The chain has TRBV4-3 and TRBJ1-6; D gene unclear. This CDR3 has 12 amino acids. Per the germline V gene, CDR1 is LGHNA and CDR2 is YSLEER. Between the trimmed V and J ends, which lost 5 bases and 7 bases, there was a span of 6 bases. This CDR3 reads CASSIFNSPLHF. The CDR3 DNA sequence: TGCGCCAGCAGCATATTCAATTCACCCCTCCACTTT.